This T cell receptor beta chain was identified in a study of T-cell memory formation after mild COVID-19. Study results and caveats: Researchers could not confirm that second-wave clones peaking on day 37 targeted SARS-CoV-2. CD4+ clones that contracted lay mainly in CM and EM; CD8+ ones lay in EMRA.

V was shortened by 0 bases and J by 4 bases, with 8 bases between the two germline ends. Looked up from germline, CDR1 is LNHNV and CDR2 is YYDKDF (reference sequence). There are 14 residues in the CDR3. Notes on this clonotype: The antigen is undetermined.

TCRdb fed the 5' RACE reads into MiXCR, producing one record per CDR3 protein. The sample yields 85,000 to 120,000 distinct CDR3 sequences, roughly 12% seen once. Sequenced: PBMCs or a T cell subset sorted from them (not recorded which). The clonotype was recovered from an adult woman who had mild COVID-19 (a few samples of this study predate the infection). Cell type and time point are not known. The rearrangement links TRBV15 to TRBJ2-3; D could derive from TRBD1 or TRBD2 (5 bases each). The CDR3 sequence is CATSRDRGADTQYF. The CDR3 DNA reads as TGTGCCACCAGCAGAGATCGGGGCGCAGATACGCAGTATTTT.